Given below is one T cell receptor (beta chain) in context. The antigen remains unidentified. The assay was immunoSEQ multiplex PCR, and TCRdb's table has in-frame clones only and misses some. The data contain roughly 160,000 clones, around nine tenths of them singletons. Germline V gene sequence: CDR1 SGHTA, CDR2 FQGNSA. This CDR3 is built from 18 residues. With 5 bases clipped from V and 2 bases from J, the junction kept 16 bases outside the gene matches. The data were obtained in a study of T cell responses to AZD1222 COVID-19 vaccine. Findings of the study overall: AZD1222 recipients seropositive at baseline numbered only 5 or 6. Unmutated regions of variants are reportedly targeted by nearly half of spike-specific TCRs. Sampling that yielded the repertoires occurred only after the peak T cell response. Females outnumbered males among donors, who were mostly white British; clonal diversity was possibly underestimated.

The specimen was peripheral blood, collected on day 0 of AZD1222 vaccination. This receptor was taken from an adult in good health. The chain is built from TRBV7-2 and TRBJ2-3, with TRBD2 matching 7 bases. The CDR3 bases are TGTGCCAGCAGCCCGAGGGTTCTTAGCGGGTTCCCCACAGATACGCAGTATTTT. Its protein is CASSPRVLSGFPTDTQYF.